This entry lists 12 T cell receptor beta chains sequenced from one sample in a study of T cells in Graves' hyperthyroidism and ophthalmopathy. From RNA transcripts, TCR beta CDR3 regions were amplified. Primed by the HTBI set, a first-round RT-PCR was run on the TCR CDR3. TCRdb re-called the multiplex PCR reads with MiXCR, one entry per CDR3 protein. This sample carries 250,000 to 400,000 distinct CDR3 sequences, around 15% of them seen once, and the ten largest clones take 30% to 35%. Sequencing was performed on blood. All receptors come from a woman aged 40 to 50 with Graves' ophthalmopathy.

In this sample, this clonotype turned up many times. V and J are TRBV2 and TRBJ1-6; D is uncertain. The germline V gene encodes CDR1 SNHLY and CDR2 FYNNEI. The CDR3 is 13 residues long. V lost 2 bases and J lost 9, with 8 bases in between. CDR3 loop: CASSELIPSPLHF. The CDR3 bases are TGTGCCAGCAGTGAACTCATTCCTTCACCCCTCCACTTT.

This clonotype was seen at least ten times. The V gene is TRBV12-3 or TRBV12-4, the J gene TRBJ1-1; D may be TRBD1 (6 bases). Trimming took 1 base from V and 4 from J, leaving 10 bases between them. The CDR3 covers 14 residues. As DNA, the CDR3 is TGTGCCAGCAGTTTAGTAGGGGGAGGCACTGAAGCTTTCTTT. Its protein product is CASSLVGGGTEAFF.

This clonotype was detected a few times. The V call is TRBV7-9, the J call TRBJ1-5; tentatively, D is TRBD1 (5 bases). The V end lost 6 bases, the J end lost 3 bases, and 15 bases lay between the germline ends. The CDR3 consists of 15 residues. CDR1 and CDR2 (germline): SEHNR, FQNEAQ (reference sequence). CDR3 in amino acids: CASSDGGGINQPQHF. Written as DNA, the CDR3 is TGTGCCAGCAGTGACGGGGGAGGGATCAATCAGCCCCAGCATTTT.

This clonotype was observed many times. V and J are TRBV6-2 or TRBV6-3 and TRBJ2-3; possible D gene TRBD2, 6 bases. The V end was cut by 4 bases, the J end by 4 bases, with 18 bases between. CDR1 and CDR2 (germline): MNHEY, SVGEGT. CDR3 length: 16 residues. DNA for the CDR3: TGTGCCAGCAGTTGGGGCGGCGGGGCCAAGTCAGATACGCAGTATTTT. This gives the protein CASSWGGGAKSDTQYF.

This clonotype appeared many times. This rearrangement joins TRBV10-3 to TRBJ1-2; maybe TRBD1 (5 bases). There are 12 residues in the CDR3. Trimming removed 10 bases from V and 2 bases from J, with 11 bases in between. Germline V CDR1 and CDR2: ENHRY, SYGVKD. For the CDR3, the DNA is TGTGCCACGACGGGACTCAACTATGGCTACACCTTC. It yields the protein CATTGLNYGYTF.

A few counts support this clonotype. V is TRBV5-6 and J is TRBJ2-7, with D possibly TRBD2 on 6 matching bases. This CDR3 is built from 12 residues. Trimming removed 4 bases from V and 3 bases from J, with 8 bases in between. CDR1 is SGHDT, CDR2 YYEEEE, per germline. The CDR3 DNA reads TGTGCCAGCAGCCGGGGGTACTACGAGCAGTACTTC. Its protein is CASSRGYYEQYF.

The gene calls are TRBV20-1 and TRBJ2-7, with D possibly TRBD2 on 6 matching bases. Germline-derived CDR1 and CDR2 are DFQATT and SNEGSKA (reference sequence). The CDR3 length is 15 residues. V lost 3 bases and J lost 6, with 21 bases in between. CDR3: CSASGSRGKVSEQYF. Written as DNA, the CDR3 is TGCAGTGCTAGCGGTTCCCGGGGGAAGGTTTCCGAGCAGTACTTC.

Ten or more counts support this clonotype. This chain joins TRBV5-1 and TRBJ2-3; the match to TRBD2 covers 13 bases. The ends lost 6 bases at V and 6 bases at J; junction bases unmatched: 7. Germline CDR1 SGHRS, CDR2 YFSETQ. This CDR3 has 15 amino acids. CDR3 bases: TGCGCCAGCAAACGCACTAGCGGGAGGGCTGATACGCAGTATTTT. Translation gives CASKRTSGRADTQYF.

This clonotype was counted at least ten times. V and J are TRBV20-1 and TRBJ1-2; 10 bases are a match to TRBD1. Germline lookup yields CDR1 DFQATT and CDR2 SNEGSKA (reference sequence). V dropped 0 bases and J dropped 8; count of bases not matched to a gene: 9. The CDR3 is 15 amino acids. The CDR3 sequence is CSARELLGQGKGYTF. CDR3 DNA: TGCAGTGCTAGAGAACTATTGGGACAGGGGAAAGGCTACACCTTC.

The rearrangement uses TRBV12-3 or TRBV12-4 and TRBJ2-2, with D possibly being TRBD1 or TRBD2 (5 bases each). The CDR3 covers 13 residues. V was shortened by 4 bases and J by 7 bases, with 10 bases between the two germline ends. The CDR3 loop reads CASSSWDVGELFF. DNA for the CDR3: TGTGCCAGCAGTTCCTGGGACGTCGGGGAGCTGTTTTTT.

This clonotype was recorded at least ten times. The J gene is TRBJ1-1, the V gene TRBV6-1, with D uncertain. The V and J ends lost 6 bases and 4 bases respectively, with 15 bases between them. CDR1 and CDR2 (germline): MNHNS, SASEGT. There are 14 residues in the CDR3. The CDR3 sequence is CASREIWESTEAFF. DNA of the CDR3: TGTGCCAGCAGGGAAATTTGGGAGTCCACTGAAGCTTTCTTT.

This clonotype was counted ten times or more. V is TRBV20-1 and J is TRBJ1-4; D is unclear. Trimming removed 6 bases from V and 5 bases from J, with 10 bases in between. Germline V gene lookup returns CDR1 DFQATT and CDR2 SNEGSKA (reference sequence). The CDR3 covers 12 residues. CDR3 region: CSAELQNEKLFF. CDR3 bases: TGCAGTGCAGAACTCCAGAATGAAAAACTGTTTTTT.